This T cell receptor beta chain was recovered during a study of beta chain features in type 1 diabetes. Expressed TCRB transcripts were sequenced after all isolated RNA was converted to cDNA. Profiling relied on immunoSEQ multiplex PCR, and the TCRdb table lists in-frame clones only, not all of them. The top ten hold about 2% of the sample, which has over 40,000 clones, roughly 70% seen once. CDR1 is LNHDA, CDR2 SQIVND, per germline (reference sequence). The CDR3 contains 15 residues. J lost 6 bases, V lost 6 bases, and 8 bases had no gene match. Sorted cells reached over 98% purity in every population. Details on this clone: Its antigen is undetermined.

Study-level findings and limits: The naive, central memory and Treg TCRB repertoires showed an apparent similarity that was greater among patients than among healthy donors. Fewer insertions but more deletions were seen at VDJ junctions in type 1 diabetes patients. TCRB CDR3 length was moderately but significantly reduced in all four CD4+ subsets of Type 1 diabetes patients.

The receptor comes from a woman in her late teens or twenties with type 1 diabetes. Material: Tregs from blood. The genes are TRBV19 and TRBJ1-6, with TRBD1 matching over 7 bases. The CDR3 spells CASSPGQILNSPLHF. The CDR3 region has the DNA TGTGCCAGTAGCCCGGGACAGATACTTAATTCACCCCTCCACTTT.